This TCR beta chain was documented in a study of Ad26.COV2.S vaccination and SARS-CoV-2 variants. The study's findings and limits: People who got the vaccine had more spike-specific TCR breadth than people who got placebo.

Treatment noted: approximately 18 received Ad26.COV2.S at low or high dose, single or two shots; about 5 received placebo; per-sample allocation not given. All samples were drawn on day 63, counting from the first vaccine or placebo injection. Donation was by an adult aged 18-55 years who was in Boston. A few counts support this clone. What it recognizes is unknown. Clones were sequenced by immunoSEQ multiplex PCR, and TCRdb holds only the in-frame ones, with some missing. Here the sample spans roughly 350,000 clones, 75% to 90% being singletons. Trimming pared 5 bases from V and 3 bases from J, leaving 7 bases between. The CDR3 has 12 amino acids. The germline V gene encodes CDR1 MNHEY and CDR2 SVGAGI.

The chain employs TRBV6-5 and TRBJ1-1; tentative D call: TRBD1 (5 bases). This receptor was taken from a person aged 18-60 years who received the Ad26.COV2.S COVID-19 vaccine or a placebo. The specimen comprised peripheral blood, sampled in a trial of Ad26.COV2.S vaccine versus placebo. CDR3 amino acids: CASSPGYTEAFF. DNA of the CDR3: TGTGCCAGCAGTCCAGGGTACACTGAAGCTTTCTTT.